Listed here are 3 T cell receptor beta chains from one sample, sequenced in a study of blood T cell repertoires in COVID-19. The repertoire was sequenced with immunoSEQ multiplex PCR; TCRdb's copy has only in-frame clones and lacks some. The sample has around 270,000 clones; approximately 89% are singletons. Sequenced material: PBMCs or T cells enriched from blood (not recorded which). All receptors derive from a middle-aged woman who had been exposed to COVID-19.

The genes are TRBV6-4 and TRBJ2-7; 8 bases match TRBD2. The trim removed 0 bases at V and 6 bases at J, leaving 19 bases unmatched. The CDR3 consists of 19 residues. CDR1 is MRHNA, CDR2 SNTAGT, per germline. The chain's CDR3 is CASSDSELDSGVGGGEQYV. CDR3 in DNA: TGTGCCAGCAGTGACTCGGAATTGGATAGCGGAGTCGGGGGGGGCGAGCAGTACGTC.

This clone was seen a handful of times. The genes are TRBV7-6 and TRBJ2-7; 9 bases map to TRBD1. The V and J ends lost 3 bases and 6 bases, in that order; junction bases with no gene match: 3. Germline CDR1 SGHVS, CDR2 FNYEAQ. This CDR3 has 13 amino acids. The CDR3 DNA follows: TGTGCCAGCAGCTTCCCGGGACAGGGCGAGCAGTACTTC. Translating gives CASSFPGQGEQYF. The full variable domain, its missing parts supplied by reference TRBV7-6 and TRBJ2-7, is GAGVSQSPRYKVTKRGQDVALRCDPISGHVSLYWYRQALGQGPEFLTYFNYEAQQDKSGLPNDRFSAERPEGSISTLTIQRTEQRDSAMYRCASSFPGQGEQYFGPGTRLTVT.

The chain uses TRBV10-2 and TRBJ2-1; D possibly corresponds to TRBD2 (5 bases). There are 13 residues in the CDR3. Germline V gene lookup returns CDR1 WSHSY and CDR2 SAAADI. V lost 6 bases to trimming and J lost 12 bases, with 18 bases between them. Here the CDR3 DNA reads TGCGCCAGCAGCGTTTCCGGTCTCAGCGGGCAGTTCTTC. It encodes CASSVSGLSGQFF.